This note documents a single T cell receptor beta chain sequence. After extraction with the RNeasy kit, 0.5 to 1 ug of the RNA was reverse transcribed using random hexamers. With immunoSEQ multiplex PCR, TCR beta CDR3 was amplified across 54 Vbeta and 13 Jbeta. TCRdb recomputed calls from the immunoSEQ multiplex PCR reads with MiXCR, one row per CDR3 protein. The profile covers 150,000 to 200,000 distinct CDR3 sequences, with around 95% appearing a single time and roughly 0.13% taken by the ten largest. The CDR3 consists of 15 residues. The germline V gene encodes CDR1 SNHLY and CDR2 FYNNEI. After removal of 6 bases from V and 9 bases from J, the junction contained 8 bases not matched to a gene. TCR beta sequencing was performed on blood CD8+ and CD4+ T cells. The healthy controls were matched to patients by age and sex. TEMRA cells were FACS-enriched, with CD8+ and CD4+ T cells isolated negatively.

The sample comes from a study of CD8 T cells in Susac syndrome. Material for sequencing was CD4+ T cells from PBMCs. The sequence was collected from a human donor in good health. The chain couples TRBV2 to TRBJ2-1, with 13 bases matching TRBD2. DNA for the CDR3: TGTGCCAGCAGAGTTACTAGCGGGGGGGCCGTTGAGCAGTTCTTC. This sequence encodes CASRVTSGGAVEQFF.